This T cell receptor (beta chain) was recovered during a study of Graves' ophthalmopathy and Graves' hyperthyroidism. Beta-chain TCR CDR3 regions were amplified from RNA transcripts. Second-round multiplex PCR came after a first-round RT-PCR that employed HTBI primers. TCRdb re-analysed the multiplex PCR reads in MiXCR, keeping a single row per CDR3 protein. Here the sample spans 1 million to 1.3 million distinct CDR3 sequences, about 36% being singletons. Comments on this clonotype: Its specificity is not known.

Study conclusions and caveats: For predicting ophthalmopathy progression, the model had about 64% sensitivity and 72% to 75% specificity.

The sample was peripheral blood or thyroid tissue (not recorded which). This sequence originates from an adult man with Graves' hyperthyroidism.

CDR3 coding DNA: TGTGCCAGCAGGGGGGAGGGGGAATACCAAGAGACCCAGTACTTC. It encodes CASRGEGEYQETQYF. This rearrangement joins TRBV28 to TRBJ2-5; D might be TRBD2 (7 bases). The CDR3 length is 15 residues. Trimming shortened V by 6 bases and J by 0 bases, and 14 bases separated the two germline ends. Germline-derived CDR1 and CDR2 are MDHEN and SYDVKM.